This is a list of T cell receptor beta chains from one sample in a study of cytomegalovirus exposure and HLA in healthy donors. TCRdb's copy holds only in-frame clones and misses some; the assay was immunoSEQ multiplex PCR. The repertoire holds about 120,000 clones, with 65% to 80% as singletons. The sample consisted of PBMCs. All receptors derive from a woman aged 40 to 50 in good health and CMV-seropositive. The CDR3 runs from the conserved cysteine through the conserved F or W. D genes are given only for firm matches. Not every row has a clone size; where given, it reads once, few, many or a size class.

CASRGGLVDTGELFF	TGTGCCAGCAGGGGAGGGCTAGTTGACACCGGGGAGCTGTTTTTT	TRBV9	TRBJ2-2	TRBD2	-
CASSSPGVPTNEKLFF	TGTGCCAGCAGTAGTCCCGGTGTACCAACTAATGAAAAACTGTTTTTT	TRBV28	TRBJ1-4	-	-
CASGLVFTGTRFDGYGYTF	TGTGCTAGTGGTTTGGTTTTTACGGGAACCAGATTTGACGGCTATGGCTACACCTTC	TRBV12-5	TRBJ1-2	-	-
CASSWGTSGSERF	TGCGCCAGCAGCTGGGGGACTAGCGGGAGTGAGCGGTTT	TRBV5-1	TRBJ2-3	TRBD2	-
CASSLVVAGTDTQYF	TGTGCCAGCAGCTTAGTGGTAGCGGGCACAGATACGCAGTATTTT	TRBV7-9	TRBJ2-3	-	few
CASSQTSGGPFYNEQFF	TGTGCCAGTAGCCAGACTAGCGGGGGACCCTTCTACAATGAGCAGTTCTTC	TRBV19	TRBJ2-1	TRBD2	few
CASSPTLRAGSYNEQFF	TGTGCCAGCAGTCCCACATTGCGAGCAGGGTCCTACAATGAGCAGTTCTTC	TRBV2	TRBJ2-1	-	once
CASSLLRSYEQYF	TGTGCCAGCAGCCTCTTGCGGAGCTACGAGCAGTACTTC	TRBV7-9	TRBJ2-7	-	-
CASSLFGGRNTEAFF	TGTGCCAGCAGTTTATTCGGAGGGAGGAACACTGAAGCTTTCTTT	TRBV27	TRBJ1-1	-	-
CAWSHRLGFSGNTIYF	TGTGCCTGGAGCCACCGTCTTGGCTTCTCTGGAAACACCATATATTTT	TRBV30	TRBJ1-3	-	-
CASSDVAGTDTQYF	TGTGCCAGCAGCGACGTAGCGGGGACAGATACGCAGTATTTT	TRBV9	TRBJ2-3	TRBD2	-
CASSPNSSGNTIYF	TGTGCCAGCAGCCCCAATAGTTCTGGAAACACCATATATTTT	TRBV7-8	TRBJ1-3	-	once
CASTKTGLTLTF	TGTGCCAGCACAAAGACAGGGCTGACATTAACTTTT	TRBV25-1	TRBJ2-3	TRBD1	-
CASSPTGSYYEQYF	TGTGCCAGCAGTCCGACAGGCAGTTACTACGAGCAGTACTTC	TRBV11-2	TRBJ2-7	-	-
CASSYSGDSGNTIYF	TGTGCCAGCAGTTACTCCGGTGACTCTGGAAACACCATATATTTT	TRBV6-6	TRBJ1-3	-	few
CASSPQQGVPEAFF	TGTGCCAGCTCACCACAGCAGGGGGTCCCTGAAGCTTTCTTT	TRBV18	TRBJ1-1	TRBD1	-
CASTPRGFFGYTF	TGTGCCAGTACCCCTAGGGGATTCTTTGGCTACACCTTC	TRBV19	TRBJ1-2	-	-
CASSLAGTFGGAEQFF	TGCGCCAGCAGCTTGGCTGGGACATTTGGAGGAGCTGAGCAGTTCTTC	TRBV5-1	TRBJ2-1	-	once
CASGLENRQFNYGYTF	TGTGCTAGTGGTTTGGAAAACAGACAGTTTAACTATGGCTACACCTTC	TRBV12-5	TRBJ1-2	-	-
CASSQAGVGLGEQFF	TGTGCCAGCAGCCAAGCGGGAGTTGGCCTTGGGGAGCAGTTCTTC	TRBV4-2	TRBJ2-1	-	few
CASSQGAGYRNTGELFF	TGCGCCAGCAGCCAAGGTGCGGGGTATCGTAACACCGGGGAGCTGTTTTTT	TRBV4-3	TRBJ2-2	-	-
CASSPHRDSTDTQYF	TGTGCCAGCTCACCGCACAGGGACAGCACAGATACGCAGTATTTT	TRBV18	TRBJ2-3	-	-
CASSREGTGRETQYF	TGTGCCAGCAGTAGAGAGGGGACAGGGCGGGAGACCCAGTACTTC	TRBV9	TRBJ2-5	TRBD1	-
CASRTGGEHEQYF	TGTGCCAGCAGGACAGGGGGGGAACACGAGCAGTACTTC	TRBV6-6	TRBJ2-7	TRBD1	-
CASRRTGGATTEAFF	TGTGCCAGCAGGAGGACAGGGGGCGCGACCACTGAAGCTTTCTTT	TRBV6-5	TRBJ1-1	TRBD1	-
CASSIGGTGVEQYF	TGTGCCAGTAGTATAGGAGGGACAGGGGTCGAGCAGTACTTC	TRBV19	TRBJ2-7	TRBD1	-
CASSEVNRDHGYTF	TGTGCCAGCAGTGAAGTAAACAGGGACCATGGCTACACCTTC	TRBV6-1	TRBJ1-2	-	-
CASSGSFGTENLGPQHF	TGTGCCAGTAGTGGAAGCTTCGGGACAGAGAACTTAGGGCCCCAGCATTTT	TRBV19	TRBJ1-5	TRBD1	-
CASSRDFNEKLFF	TGCGCCAGCAGCCGGGACTTTAATGAAAAACTGTTTTTT	TRBV5-1	TRBJ1-4	-	-
CAVRRQGSTEAFF	TGTGCCGTAAGACGCCAGGGATCCACTGAAGCTTTCTTT	TRBV5-8	TRBJ1-1	-	-
CASSLGEVTDTQYF	TGCGCCAGCAGCTTGGGGGAGGTCACAGATACGCAGTATTTT	TRBV5-1	TRBJ2-3	-	-
CASSVGLAGPYQETQYF	TGTGCCAGCAGTGTTGGCCTAGCGGGACCGTACCAAGAGACCCAGTACTTC	TRBV6-1	TRBJ2-5	TRBD2	-
CASSPGTGGYEQYF	TGTGCCAGTAGTCCCGGGACAGGGGGCTACGAGCAGTACTTC	TRBV19	TRBJ2-7	TRBD1	few
CASSLRTGENSPLHF	TGTGCCAGCAGTCTCCGGACAGGAGAAAATTCACCCCTCCACTTT	TRBV7-9	TRBJ1-6	TRBD1	-
CASSEGTGYQPQHF	TGTGCCAGCAGTGAGGGGACAGGGTATCAGCCCCAGCATTTT	TRBV6-1	TRBJ1-5	TRBD1	few
CAWGIQRGSEKLFF	TGTGCCTGGGGAATACAACGAGGGAGTGAAAAACTGTTTTTT	TRBV30	TRBJ1-4	-	-
CASSAGGSGSHEQYF	TGTGCCAGCAGTGCGGGGGGTAGCGGGAGCCACGAGCAGTACTTC	TRBV6-1	TRBJ2-7	TRBD2	-
CASSVGTLAGGPDEQFF	TGTGCCAGCAGCGTAGGGACCCTAGCGGGAGGGCCTGATGAGCAGTTCTTC	TRBV9	TRBJ2-1	TRBD2	-
CASSPRGTGRYEQYF	TGTGCCAGCAGCCCTCGGGGGACTGGCAGGTACGAGCAGTACTTC	TRBV28	TRBJ2-7	-	-
CASSLGSEGIWNSPLHF	TGTGCCAGCAGCTTAGGGTCAGAGGGTATTTGGAATTCACCCCTCCACTTT	TRBV7-6	TRBJ1-6	-	-
CASSLGQASYEQYF	TGTGCCAGCAGTTTAGGACAAGCATCCTACGAGCAGTACTTC	TRBV6-5	TRBJ2-7	-	-
CASSKQGASGNTIYF	TGTGCCAGCAGCAAGCAGGGGGCGAGTGGAAACACCATATATTTT	TRBV7-9	TRBJ1-3	TRBD1	-
CASSQRGREGPDTQYF	TGCGCCAGCAGCCAAAGGGGGCGGGAGGGACCAGATACGCAGTATTTT	TRBV4-1	TRBJ2-3	TRBD2	once
CASRKDRYEQYF	TGTGCCAGCAGAAAAGACAGGTACGAGCAGTACTTC	TRBV11-2	TRBJ2-7	-	few
CASSDQTLGQGAGVGYSPLHF	TGTGCCAGCAGTGATCAAACCTTGGGACAGGGGGCCGGGGTTGGATATTCACCCCTCCACTTT	TRBV2	TRBJ1-6	TRBD1	-
CASSLGGGTEAFF	TGTGCCAGCAGCTTAGGTGGCGGCACTGAAGCTTTCTTT	TRBV7-9	TRBJ1-1	-	once